The T cell receptor beta chain under discussion was sequenced for a study of blood T cell repertoires in COVID-19. Produced via immunoSEQ multiplex PCR; TCRdb's table is partial and in-frame only. Of fewer than 500,000 clones detected, roughly 90% appear once; the ten largest clones hold 0.7% to 0.85%. This CDR3 is 13 amino acids long. CDR1 LGHNA and CDR2 YNFKEQ come from the germline V gene. V lost 1 base and J 1 base, leaving 4 bases between the germline ends. This chain uses TRBV4-2 with TRBJ1-1; no definite D call. This clonotype was sampled from a man aged 18 to 35 with COVID-19, enrolled during active disease. Sequenced material: peripheral blood. The CDR3 DNA follows: TGTGCCAGCAGCCAAGGTAAGAACACTGAAGCTTTCTTT. Its protein product is CASSQGKNTEAFF.